This TCR beta chain was sequenced during a study of cytomegalovirus exposure and HLA in healthy donors. This clone showed up just once. The antigen is undetermined. Points from the study as a whole: The Asian-associated ancestry cluster reportedly had fewer N-insertions than the roughly 700-donor mean in a later analysis. No immune exposure information besides CMV serostatus was available. Analysis performed later found about 18,000 TCR beta sequences associated with HLA alleles at 0.05 false discovery rate.

The V gene's germline CDR1 is KGHSH and CDR2 LQKENI. The CDR3 sequence is 12 residues long. The V gene lost 2 bases and the J gene lost 4 bases, with 5 bases spanning the gap. Amplification used 60 Vbeta primers and 13 Jbeta primers. TCRdb's copy holds only in-frame clones and misses some; the assay was immunoSEQ multiplex PCR. Among 110,000 to 150,000 clones, about 82% were seen once, and the ten largest hold 3% to 4%. The chain is built from TRBV18 and TRBJ2-5; D may be TRBD2 (5 bases). This sequence originates from a male donor in good health and CMV-seronegative. Sequenced material: PBMCs. CDR3 coding DNA: TGTGCCAGCTCACCAAGCGGAGAGACCCAGTACTTC. It encodes CASSPSGETQYF.